Following are 25 T cell receptor beta chains from one sample sequenced in a study of OX40 agonist ivuxolimab in advanced cancers. Library preparation was by the immunoSEQ multiplex PCR assay. This immuneACCESS table, as held by TCRdb, lists in-frame sequences with V and J called but not all clones. Of the missing ones, under half trace to an unresolved V gene in checked studies; the others have no known cause. For this sample the table gives approximately 82,000 clones, of which 87% were detected only once. The top ten hold about 0.5% of the sample. This specimen consisted of CD4+ or CD8+ T cells sorted from blood, obtained in a trial of the OX40 agonist ivuxolimab. All receptors come from an adult with an advanced solid tumor such as melanoma, head and neck, liver or kidney cancer.

The rearrangement joins TRBV18 to TRBJ2-5; 11 bases line up with TRBD2. The V and J ends lost 2 bases and 9 bases, in that order; junction bases with no gene match: 17. CDR3 length: 18 amino acids. CDR1 is KGHSH and CDR2 is LQKENI in the germline V gene. The CDR3 spells CASSPLTRGTSGLGAQYF. CDR3 coding DNA: TGTGCCAGCTCACCATTAACCCGCGGGACTAGCGGCCTGGGGGCCCAGTACTTC.

The chain recombines TRBV11-2 with TRBJ2-2; D gene uncertain. The CDR3 runs to 15 residues. The V gene's germline CDR1 is SGHAT and CDR2 FQNNGV. The V end lost 4 bases, the J end lost 0 bases, and 9 bases lay between the germline ends. The CDR3 DNA reads as TGTGCCAGCAGCTCGGGTGTTACGAACACCGGGGAGCTGTTTTTT. It translates to CASSSGVTNTGELFF.

The sample holds a few counts of this clone. The rearrangement joins TRBV5-1 to TRBJ1-5; weak D call: TRBD1 (6 bases). Germline CDR1 reads SGHRS; CDR2 reads YFSETQ. Trimming removed 2 bases from V and 4 bases from J, with 10 bases in between. The CDR3 length is 14 residues. The CDR3 DNA reads TGCGCCAGCAGCTTTGGACAGCTAAATCAGCCCCAGCATTTT. It is translated as CASSFGQLNQPQHF.

The table lists this clone with a count of one. The chain has TRBV7-2 and TRBJ2-2; D could derive from TRBD1 or TRBD2 (6 bases each). The CDR3 is 16 residues long. Germline V gene sequence: CDR1 SGHTA, CDR2 FQGNSA. Trimming stripped 5 bases from V and 1 base from J, with 14 bases between. CDR3 in amino acids: CASSRGWGLNTGELFF. As DNA, the CDR3 is TGTGCCAGCAGCAGGGGGTGGGGACTGAACACCGGGGAGCTGTTTTTT.

This sequence joins TRBV4-1 and TRBJ1-4; D unresolved. V was cut by 2 bases and J by 4 bases, with 8 bases left in between. The CDR3 runs to 14 residues. Germline CDR1 is MGHRA and CDR2 is YSYEKL. CDR3 region: CASSQRQFNEKLFF. The CDR3 DNA sequence: TGCGCCAGCAGCCAACGGCAGTTTAATGAAAAACTGTTTTTT.

This sequence joins TRBV6-4 and TRBJ2-7; possible D gene TRBD1, 6 bases. There are 14 residues in the CDR3. The V end was cut by 4 bases, the J end by 1 base, with 11 bases between. Germline CDR1 MRHNA, CDR2 SNTAGT. The CDR3, as DNA: TGTGCCAGCAGTGCGACTCAGGGGTCCTACGAGCAGTACTTC. Protein product: CASSATQGSYEQYF.

This clone was seen just once. The CDR3 spells CASSSFYGYTF. Written as DNA, the CDR3 is TGTGCCAGCAGTTCGTTTTATGGCTACACCTTC. The chain links TRBV6-6 to TRBJ1-2, with D unresolved. V lost 4 bases to trimming and J lost 5 bases, with 5 bases between them. Germline CDR1 MNHNY, CDR2 SVGAGI (reference sequence). The CDR3 is made up of 11 amino acids.

This chain joins TRBV6-5 and TRBJ2-5; unclear D gene. This CDR3 has 15 residues. Between the trimmed V and J ends, which lost 8 bases and 1 base, there was a span of 17 bases. CDR1 and CDR2 (germline): MNHEY, SVGAGI. In nucleotides, the CDR3 is TGTGCCAGCGGCCAGGCGAGGTACCCCCAAGAGACCCAGTACTTC. It yields the protein CASGQARYPQETQYF.

This chain joins TRBV11-2 and TRBJ1-1; the D is unclear. Germline CDR1 is SGHAT and CDR2 is FQNNGV. The CDR3 consists of 11 residues. V was clipped by 3 bases and J by 10 bases, with 9 bases between them. The CDR3: CASSLQVGAFF. The DNA for the CDR3 is TGTGCCAGCAGCTTGCAAGTTGGAGCTTTCTTT.

The V and J genes are TRBV19 and TRBJ1-1; 7 nucleotides line up with TRBD1. V was clipped by 6 bases and J by 4 bases; unmatched bases: 8. This CDR3 is 14 amino acids long. Per germline, CDR1 LNHDA and CDR2 SQIVND (reference sequence). The CDR3 region has the DNA TGTGCCAGTAGGTCAACAGGGGCGGTCACTGAAGCTTTCTTT. Amino acids: CASRSTGAVTEAFF.

This clone was counted only a few times. V and J are TRBV2 and TRBJ1-5; D is uncertain. In germline, CDR1 is SNHLY, CDR2 FYNNEI. The CDR3 is made up of 13 amino acids. Trimming shortened V by 6 bases and J by 1 base, and 7 bases separated the two germline ends. The DNA for the CDR3 is TGTGCCAGCAGAGGAACAAGCAATCAGCCCCAGCATTTT. Amino acids: CASRGTSNQPQHF.

The genes are TRBV15 and TRBJ1-2, with D hard to call. This CDR3 region has 13 residues. Germline CDR1 and CDR2: LNHNV and YYDKDF (reference sequence). Deletions cut 0 bases from V and 8 bases from J, with 10 bases between. In nucleotides, the CDR3 is TGTGCCACCAGCAGAGATTTCGCAGGAGGCTACACCTTC. Its translation is CATSRDFAGGYTF.

The chain has TRBV19 and TRBJ1-5; D call uncertain. Trimming removed 6 bases at V and 3 bases at J, with 9 bases between. Germline-derived CDR1 and CDR2 are LNHDA and SQIVND (reference sequence). The CDR3 totals 13 residues. The CDR3 protein is CASSNSANQPQHF. CDR3 sequence (DNA): TGTGCCAGTAGCAATTCGGCCAATCAGCCCCAGCATTTT.

V and J are TRBV18 and TRBJ2-3; TRBD1 matches 7 bases. V dropped 3 bases and J dropped 5; count of bases not matched to a gene: 2. CDR3 size: 13 residues. Germline CDR1 KGHSH, CDR2 LQKENI. As DNA, the CDR3 is TGTGCCAGCTCACCGGGACAGAGAGATACGCAGTATTTT. The encoded protein is CASSPGQRDTQYF.

This rearrangement joins TRBV30 to TRBJ2-1; perhaps TRBD1 as D (5 bases). The CDR3 extends over 14 amino acids. Germline CDR1 GTSNPN, CDR2 SVGIG (reference sequence). Between the trimmed V and J ends, which lost 2 bases and 2 bases, there was a span of 10 bases. CDR3 coding DNA: TGTGCCTGGAGTAAGGTGGGGCCCTACAATGAGCAGTTCTTC. It encodes CAWSKVGPYNEQFF.

This chain links TRBV2 with TRBJ2-3, with 10 nucleotides matching TRBD1. This CDR3 has 14 amino acids. Germline V lookup: CDR1 SNHLY, CDR2 FYNNEI. Germline trimming cut 8 bases from V and 1 base from J; bases unmatched to any gene: 3. CDR3 bases: TGTGCCAGCGGGACAGGGGCCCGCACAGATACGCAGTATTTT. As protein: CASGTGARTDTQYF.

The V gene is TRBV9, the J gene TRBJ2-1; TRBD1 might be the D (5 bases). The CDR3 spans 13 residues. CDR1 SGDLS and CDR2 YYNGEE come from the germline V gene. V shed 0 bases and J shed 9 bases, with 10 bases lying between them. Here the CDR3 reads CASSVGPQGEQFF. CDR3 sequence (DNA): TGTGCCAGCAGCGTAGGGCCGCAGGGTGAGCAGTTCTTC.

The genes are TRBV6-1 and TRBJ2-7; the D is unclear. V was trimmed by 10 bases and J by 7 bases, leaving 20 bases between them. The CDR3 has 13 residues. Germline V gene sequence: CDR1 MNHNS, CDR2 SASEGT. The CDR3, as DNA: TGTGCCACCAGCCAAGGCACGGTGGTAGAGCAGTACTTC. Translated: CATSQGTVVEQYF.

The gene calls are TRBV7-3 and TRBJ2-1; 11 positions agree with TRBD2. The CDR3 loop spans 15 amino acids. Per germline, CDR1 SGHTA and CDR2 FQGTGA. With V trimmed by 6 bases and J by 6 bases, 7 bases remained unmatched. CDR3 sequence reads: CASSLTSGRSNEQFF. DNA of the CDR3: TGTGCCAGCAGTCTCACTAGCGGGAGAAGCAATGAGCAGTTCTTC.

This chain connects TRBV29-1 to TRBJ2-3; D may match TRBD1 or TRBD2 (6 bases each). The CDR3 totals 15 residues. V was clipped by 1 base and J by 5 bases, with 16 bases between them. CDR1 is SQVTM and CDR2 is ANQGSEA in the germline V gene. In nucleotides, the CDR3 is TGCAGCGTTGAAGGGGGGGCTCTGGCGGAAGATACGCAGTATTTT. As protein: CSVEGGALAEDTQYF.

This rearrangement joins TRBV29-1 to TRBJ2-5; TRBD2 matches at 9 bases. This CDR3 has 14 amino acids. J was trimmed by 4 bases and V by 1 base; bases with no gene match: 4. The germline gives CDR1 SQVTM, CDR2 ANQGSEA. In DNA form, the CDR3 reads TGCAGCGTTGAAGTGGGAGCGGGAGGAGAGACCCAGTACTTC. Protein product: CSVEVGAGGETQYF.

This chain uses TRBV19 with TRBJ1-4, with unresolved D. The CDR3 runs 12 residues. V was pared by 9 bases and J by 6 bases, with 11 bases between. In germline, CDR1 is LNHDA, CDR2 SQIVND (reference sequence). CDR3 coding DNA: TGTGCCAGCATGACAATAGATGAAAAACTGTTTTTT. Protein: CASMTIDEKLFF.

This chain uses TRBV4-1 with TRBJ2-3; 7 bases line up with TRBD1. The CDR3 length is 16 residues. Germline trimming cut 0 bases from V and 7 bases from J; bases unmatched to any gene: 10. Germline V lookup: CDR1 MGHRA, CDR2 YSYEKL. CDR3 loop: CASSQDWNRGTNTQYF. In nucleotides, the CDR3 is TGCGCCAGCAGCCAAGATTGGAACAGGGGCACCAATACGCAGTATTTT.

V usage is TRBV7-2 and J usage is TRBJ1-1; a weak D match, TRBD1 (5 bases). In germline, CDR1 is SGHTA, CDR2 FQGNSA. CDR3 length equals 13 residues. V was cut by 6 bases and J by 1 base, with 9 bases left in between. This chain's CDR3 is CASRAGPNTEAFF. CDR3 nucleotide sequence: TGTGCCAGCAGGGCAGGGCCGAACACTGAAGCTTTCTTT.

The DNA for the CDR3 is TGTGCCAGCAGCCCCAGCGTGAACACTGAAGCTTTCTTT. Protein product: CASSPSVNTEAFF. The gene calls are TRBV7-7 and TRBJ1-1; D not resolved. V shed 5 bases and J shed 0 bases, with 7 bases lying between them. CDR3 length: 13 amino acids. The V gene's germline CDR1 is SSHAT and CDR2 FNYEAQ (reference sequence).